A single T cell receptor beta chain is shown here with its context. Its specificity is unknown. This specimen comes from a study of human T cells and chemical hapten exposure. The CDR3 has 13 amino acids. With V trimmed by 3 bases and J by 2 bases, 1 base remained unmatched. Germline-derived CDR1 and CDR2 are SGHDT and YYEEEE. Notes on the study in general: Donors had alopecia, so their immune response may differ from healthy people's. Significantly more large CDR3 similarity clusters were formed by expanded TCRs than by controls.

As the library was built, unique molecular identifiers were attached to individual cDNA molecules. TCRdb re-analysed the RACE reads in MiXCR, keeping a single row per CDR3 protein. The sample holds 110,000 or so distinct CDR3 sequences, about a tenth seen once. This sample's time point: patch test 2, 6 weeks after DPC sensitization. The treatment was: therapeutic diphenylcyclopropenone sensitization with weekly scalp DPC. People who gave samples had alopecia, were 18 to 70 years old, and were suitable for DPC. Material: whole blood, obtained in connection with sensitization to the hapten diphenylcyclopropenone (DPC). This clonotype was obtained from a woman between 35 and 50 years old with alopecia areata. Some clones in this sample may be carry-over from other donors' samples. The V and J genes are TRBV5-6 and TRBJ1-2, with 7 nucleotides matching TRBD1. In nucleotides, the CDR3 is TGTGCCAGCAGCTCCAGGGGGAACTATGGCTACACCTTC. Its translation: CASSSRGNYGYTF. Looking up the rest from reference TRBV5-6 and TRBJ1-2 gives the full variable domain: DAGVTQSPTHLIKTRGQQVTLRCSPKSGHDTVSWYQQALGQGPQFIFQYYEEEERQRGNFPDRFSGHQFPNYSSELNVNALLLGDSALYLCASSSRGNYGYTFGSGTRLTVV.